This note documents a single T cell receptor beta chain sequence. Its antigen has not been determined. No much larger clonotype is one base removed from it; base qualities were not supplied. Preparation of the library involved the immunoSEQ multiplex PCR assay. For the multiplex PCR, a mixture combining 60 forward primers for TCR Vbeta segments and 13 reverse primers for TCR Jbeta segments was used. A multiplex PCR assay on genomic DNA amplified the CDR3 region of rearranged TCR beta genes. The Illumina HiSeq System was used to sequence the amplified TCR beta libraries as 87-base-pair reads. Per the authors' processing: A later analysis counted approximately 84 million unique TCR beta chains across the 666 repertoires, and 9.5 million to 11 million of these chains were shared by at least two donors. Raw reads were error-corrected and collapsed into unique sequences with a nearest-neighbor algorithm that merged closely related sequences to remove PCR and sequencing errors. To assign V, D and J gene segments, CDR3 sequences were aligned to IMGT reference sequences. For a sequence to be retained, at least a six-nucleotide match to both a V gene segment and a J gene segment was required. Rearrangements were classified as productive when the CDR3 lacked stop codons and remained in frame with V and J, and all other rearrangements were classified as non-productive. CDR3 was defined by IMGT convention, running from the second conserved V-encoded cysteine to the conserved J-encoded phenylalanine. The earlier analysis of approximately 500 of the donors excluded sequences that lacked an unambiguous match to a single V gene segment. In an earlier analysis of a few hundred of the donors, a V segment was called functional when productive rearrangements were above 56.7%, and segregating when the standard deviation between donors exceeded 5%. A statistical classification framework was built to diagnose cytomegalovirus status from the catalog of TCR beta chain sequences. In a later analysis, V and J genes were assigned by comparing TCR nucleotide sequences against IMGT/GENE-DB human TR gene sequences. The TCRdist pipeline was used in a later analysis to assign CDR3 sequences and most-parsimonious VDJ recombination scenarios. A later analysis defined each TCR beta chain by its CDR3 amino acid sequence plus V-gene family, and excluded reads lacking a unique V-gene family. A later analysis removed 600 or so highly shared, low-generation-probability nucleotide sequences to deal with suspected cross-contamination and a sequencing artifact. In a later analysis, a clonal expansion index was calculated for each public chain from normalized within-repertoire ranks of inferred template counts. In a later analysis, generation probabilities were computed using a VDJ recombination model fitted to out-of-frame rearrangements, and the results were checked against IGoR. Hypergeometric tests were used in a later analysis to score TCR-TCR, TCR-HLA and TCR-CMV co-occurrence, with a repertoire-size bias correction applied to the TCR pairs. In a later analysis, false discovery rates were estimated by permuting HLA or CMV assignments 20 times. A later analysis grouped co-occurring TCRs with DBSCAN, adding TCRdist sequence similarity when clustering within HLA-allele-positive subsets. For co-occurrence clustering, repertoires with fewer than 30,000 or more than 120,000 public chains were excluded, along with five repertoires with anomalous nucleotide sharing. This immuneACCESS table, as held by TCRdb, lists in-frame sequences with V and J called but not all clones. Of the missing ones, under half trace to an unresolved V gene in checked studies; the others have no known cause. That table is the source of V, J and clone size, and D and trimming were worked out from the DNA. The sample has fewer than 250,000 clones on record, about nine tenths of them singletons. Approximately 1.1% of the sample is held by the ten biggest clonotypes.

This sample stems from a study of cytomegalovirus exposure and HLA in healthy donors (dated by TCRdb to about 2017). For the wider study: An earlier analysis of several hundred of the donors reported 250 to 300 Gb of sequence data and 117 million unique TCR beta sequences from some 180 million T cells. Using immunosequencing, the study profiled T cell repertoires from around 680 subjects and related those repertoires to cytomegalovirus serostatus. All discovery cohort repertoires had been generated on a single sequencing platform. Among about 400 genotyped donors of the cohort, an average of around 250,000 unique TCR beta nucleotide sequences was sequenced per donor, of which about 19% were non-productive. The aim of the study was to test whether cataloging public T cell receptors could identify signatures of past pathogen exposure. In addition to the first cohort of approximately 670 subjects, a separate validation cohort of approximately 110 different subjects was used. Donor age, sex, ethnicity and CMV serostatus were collected together with the repertoire data. The number of typed donors differed by locus: about 620-640 for A, B, C, DRB1 and DQB1; 500 to 550 for DQA1; approximately 600 for DPA1; and some 470 for DPB1. Among the roughly 400 genotyped donors, about 85% belonged to the genetic ancestry cluster associated with self-reported Caucasian donors. Approximately 300 gigabases of sequencing data and 70 million to 100 million unique TCR sequences were included in an early release covering about 600 HLA-typed donors. Genome-wide SNP genotypes for about 60% of the 666 donors were used in a later genetic analysis, which treated that subset as a discovery cohort. In an earlier analysis of 500 to 650 of the donors, high-throughput TCR beta sequencing was used to judge whether each TCR beta V gene segment behaved as functional or pseudogenic. HLA typing included class I and class II loci at four-digit resolution. A later analysis re-analyzed previously published TCR beta repertoires from 550 to 700 donors and added high-resolution HLA genotyping to study TCR occurrence patterns. To predict cytomegalovirus infection status, the study combined high-throughput TCR immunosequencing, statistical association of individual TCRs with disease status, and machine learning. Rather than using new phenotypic data, the later analysis identified candidate immune exposures from TCR beta sequences and from how often those sequences occurred across donors. Because of strong linkage in the cohort, 4 to 6 DR-DQ haplotypes were treated as single units for association and clustering.

CDR1 is given as LGHNT and CDR2 as FRNRAP, both from the germline V gene. V loses 5 bases at its end and J loses 6 bases; junction bases beyond the gene matches: 6. The CDR3 goes from the cysteine to the phenylalanine over 16 residues. Only CDR3 DNA is held: 48 bases, read in frame from base 1. Points the paper makes about the study in general: The presence/absence analyses assumed that sequencing depth was roughly uniform across donors, and that assumption may not be true. The authors suggested that the approach could potentially be extended to other disease states and immunological phenotypes. In both the original and validation cohorts, the classifier was reported to diagnose cytomegalovirus status with high specificity and sensitivity. For the cohort, immune exposure information was limited to CMV serostatus. In a later analysis, 16,951 TCR beta sequences were associated with specific HLA alleles at a false discovery rate of 0.05. In a later analysis, HLA-associated TCR beta chains were found to be more clonally expanded and to have lower generation probabilities than equally common non-associated chains. The study listed approximately 150 TCR beta chains as associated with cytomegalovirus. Most TCR sequences were seen in very few donors, while some public TCRs were found in many individuals. Correlated functional status among segregating V segments might reflect linkage disequilibrium, but an unknown experimental factor could not be ruled out. A further reported finding was that TCR beta sequences accurately predicted the HLA-A and HLA-B alleles for most subjects in the first cohort. According to a later genetic analysis, donors in an Asian-associated ancestry cluster had fewer N-insertions in productive TCRs than the approximately 670-donor mean. A later analysis found that TCR association rates varied across HLA loci, with DRB1 alleles showing the most associated TCRs and HLA-C alleles the fewest. Assigning TCR associations to individual alleles was difficult when HLA alleles, especially DR and DQ, strongly co-occurred. The sequencing pipeline was judged likely to have produced a cluster of highly shared sequence variants as a technical artifact. According to a later analysis, most CMV-associated TCR beta chains appeared to be HLA-restricted, and the HLA associations seemed to be driven largely by CMV exposure. In vitro tests confirmed that a few of the cytomegalovirus-associated TCR beta chains recognize cytomegalovirus antigens. In a later analysis, several top co-occurrence clusters were reported to appear linked to parvovirus B19, influenza, CMV and Epstein-Barr virus. V-gene and J-gene trimming of TCR beta chains was associated with a missense DCLRE1C variant in a later genetic analysis, and the association was replicated in an independent cohort. Because the 87-base-pair reads could not distinguish some IMGT-functional V segments, including TRBV6-2 and TRBV6-3, those segments were excluded. Because HLA typing was missing for some donors at each locus, association tests included only the typed subset. Because counts were too low, seventeen rarely observed V segments, including chromosome 9 orphons, were left out of the earlier analysis of several hundred of the donors. In an earlier analysis of 587 of the donors, most TCR beta V segments appeared in productive rearrangements about 87% or about 30% of the time, broadly matching IMGT annotations. Only TCR beta chains were sequenced in this cohort, and the absence of alpha or paired-chain data limited detectable features.

The cohort comprised 666 healthy bone marrow donors. All cohort members were sampled while nominally healthy, although unrecorded immune exposures were likely present. The donor tested CMV seronegative, placing the donor among the roughly 350 seronegative members of the cohort. A peripheral blood sample was provided by each donor, and peripheral blood mononuclear cells were used for TCR beta sequencing. The Qiagen DNeasy Blood Extraction Kit was used to extract genomic DNA from the blood cell samples. This receptor was obtained from a boy aged 2-9 years in good health and CMV-seronegative. The sample was PBMCs. The chain employs TRBV12-5 and TRBJ2-1, with 14 bases in between that match TRBD2. DNA sequence: TGTGCTAGTGGTCCTGGAGGGACTAGCGGGAGCAATGAGCAGTTCTTC. This sequence encodes CASGPGGTSGSNEQFF.